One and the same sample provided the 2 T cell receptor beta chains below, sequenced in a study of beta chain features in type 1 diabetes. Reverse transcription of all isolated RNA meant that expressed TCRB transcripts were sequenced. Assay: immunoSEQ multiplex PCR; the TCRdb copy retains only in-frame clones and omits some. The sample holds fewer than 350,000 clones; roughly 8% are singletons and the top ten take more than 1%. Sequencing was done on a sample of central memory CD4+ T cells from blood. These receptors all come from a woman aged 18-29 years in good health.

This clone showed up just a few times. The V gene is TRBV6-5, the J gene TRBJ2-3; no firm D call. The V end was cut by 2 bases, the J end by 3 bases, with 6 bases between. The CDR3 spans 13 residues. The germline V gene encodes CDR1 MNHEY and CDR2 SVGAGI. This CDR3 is CASSYERTDTQYF. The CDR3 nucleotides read TGTGCCAGCAGTTACGAGCGTACAGATACGCAGTATTTT.

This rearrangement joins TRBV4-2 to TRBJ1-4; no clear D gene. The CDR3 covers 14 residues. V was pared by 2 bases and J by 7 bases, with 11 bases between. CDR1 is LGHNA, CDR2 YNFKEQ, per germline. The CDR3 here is CASSQSRTVEKLFF. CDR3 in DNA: TGTGCCAGCAGCCAATCCCGGACGGTTGAAAAACTGTTTTTT.